This T cell receptor (beta chain) appears in the sequencing data of a study of blood T cell repertoires in COVID-19. Overall study: PBMCs, B-cell-depleted T cells, or T cells provided the cDNA or gDNA that made up the material.

Seattle enrolled patients during active infection and tracked them longitudinally. Original processing notes: For nucleated cells, counts were estimated from reference gene primer amplification. Clones were read by immunoSEQ multiplex PCR, and TCRdb kept only the in-frame ones, dropping some. That table furnishes V, J and clone size, whereas the DNA furnished D and trimming. The top ten hold 2% to 3% of the sample, which has under 250,000 clones, approximately 90% seen once. CDR3 length: 16 residues. The junction had 10 bases not matched to a gene; V was cut back by 2 bases and J by 6 bases. Germline CDR1 is MDHEN and CDR2 is SYDVKM.

This sequence was found in a man aged 25 to 40 with COVID-19, enrolled during active disease. Sequencing input: peripheral blood. The V call is TRBV28, the J call TRBJ2-3; 8 bases map to TRBD1. DNA for the CDR3: TGTGCCAGCAGTTTAAGGGGGACAGGCTCAGTCGATACGCAGTATTTT. Its translation: CASSLRGTGSVDTQYF.